These 10 T cell receptor beta chains were sequenced from one sample in a study of blood T cell repertoires in COVID-19. The assay was immunoSEQ multiplex PCR, and TCRdb's table has in-frame clones only and misses some. The table includes about 100,000 clones, around four fifths detected once. The sequenced sample consisted of peripheral blood. Receptors originate from a man between 50 and 59 years old with active or convalescent COVID-19.

V and J are TRBV6-6 and TRBJ1-3; 9 positions match TRBD1. With 7 bases clipped from V and 4 bases from J, the junction kept 8 bases outside the gene matches. Germline CDR1 MNHNY, CDR2 SVGAGI (reference sequence). The CDR3 totals 15 residues. Written as DNA, the CDR3 is TGTGCCAGCATCTCCGGGGACAGGGAAGGAAACACCATATATTTT. Translation: CASISGDREGNTIYF.

This clone was found a few times. The rearrangement uses TRBV29-1 and TRBJ2-1; the D gene is possibly TRBD1 (6 bases). The germline V gene has CDR1 SQVTM and CDR2 ANQGSEA. The CDR3 runs 12 residues. Trimming left V 6 bases short and J 10 bases short, with 16 bases between. The chain's CDR3 is CSVQGKGWEQFF. DNA of the CDR3: TGCAGCGTCCAGGGGAAGGGATGGGAGCAGTTCTTC.

J is TRBJ2-3 and V is TRBV3-1 (or the pseudogene TRBV3-2), with 7 bases fitting TRBD1. The germline gives CDR1 LGHDT, CDR2 YNNKEL (reference sequence). V gave up 1 base and J gave up 5 bases; unmatched junction bases: 0. This CDR3 contains 13 residues. CDR3: CASSQGDRDTQYF. DNA of the CDR3: TGTGCCAGCAGCCAAGGGGACAGAGATACGCAGTATTTT.

The chain combines TRBV5-1 with TRBJ1-1, with D maybe TRBD1 (6 bases). Trimming took off 0 bases at V and 10 bases at J, with 16 bases between the two ends. The V gene's germline CDR1 is SGHRS and CDR2 YFSETQ. The CDR3 covers 14 residues. In DNA form, the CDR3 reads TGCGCCAGCAGCTTGGCCGGGCAGGGAGGGGGAGCTTTCTTT. Encoded protein: CASSLAGQGGGAFF.

The chain has TRBV29-1 and TRBJ1-3, with D possibly being TRBD1 (5 bases). This CDR3 spans 15 amino acids. V dropped 6 bases and J dropped 0 bases, with 15 bases sitting between them. Germline values: CDR1 SQVTM, CDR2 ANQGSEA. The CDR3 region is CSVGMGGGSGNTIYF. DNA for the CDR3: TGCAGCGTGGGGATGGGGGGTGGCTCTGGAAACACCATATATTTT.

Worth noting for this clone: The junction differs from germline at one of its ends, possibly a read error. The V gene is TRBV7-7, the J gene TRBJ2-1, with a weak D call TRBD2 (6 bases). The CDR3 runs to 13 residues. CDR1 is SSHAT and CDR2 is FNYEAQ in the germline V gene (reference sequence). Written as DNA, the CDR3 is TGTGCTAGCAGCCGGGGGTCCTACAATGAGCAGTTCTTC. It translates to CASSRGSYNEQFF.

This CDR3 is CASRVRQGFSGNTIYF. The CDR3 coding sequence is TGTGCCAGCAGGGTTAGACAGGGATTCTCTGGAAACACCATATATTTT. The chain uses TRBV2 and TRBJ1-3; 7 bases map to TRBD1. The germline CDR1 and CDR2 sequences are SNHLY and FYNNEI. The CDR3 runs to 16 residues. V was pared by 6 bases and J by 0 bases, with 8 bases of the junction left unmatched.

The gene calls are TRBV2 and TRBJ1-4; D is undetermined. The V end lost 3 bases, the J end lost 0 bases, and 11 bases lay between the germline ends. CDR1 is SNHLY, CDR2 FYNNEI, per germline. This CDR3 comprises 16 residues. CDR3 residues: CASSEIREATNEKLFF. The DNA for the CDR3 is TGTGCCAGCAGTGAGATAAGGGAGGCAACTAATGAAAAACTGTTTTTT.

V gene TRBV29-1 combines with J gene TRBJ2-7, with 12 bases aligning to TRBD2. Trimming took 6 bases from V and 0 from J; bases not matched to a gene: 9. The CDR3 sequence is 16 residues long. CDR1 is SQVTM, CDR2 ANQGSEA, per germline. The CDR3 DNA sequence: TGCAGCGTCCGACCCCCGACTAGCGGGAGCTCCTACGAGCAGTACTTC. Protein: CSVRPPTSGSSYEQYF.

The V and J genes are TRBV5-4 and TRBJ1-6; 8 positions agree with TRBD1. In germline, CDR1 is SGHNT, CDR2 YYREEE (reference sequence). The CDR3 totals 15 residues. The V gene end was trimmed by 1 base and the J gene end by 4 bases; junction bases not matched to a gene: 1. The CDR3 sequence: CASSLTGGYNSPLHF. The DNA for the CDR3 is TGTGCCAGCAGCTTGACAGGGGGTTATAATTCACCCCTCCACTTT.